The T cell receptor beta chain under discussion was sequenced for a study of T-cell memory formation after mild COVID-19. Points from the study as a whole: Nothing confirmed that second-wave clones peaking on day 37 were specific for SARS-CoV-2. Among clones contracting day 15 to 85, CD4/CD8 was balanced, whereas later expanders leaned CD4+.

Points on this clonotype: What it recognizes is unknown.

V lost 4 bases to trimming and J lost 6 bases, with 16 bases between them. The CDR3 totals 14 residues. Per the germline V gene, CDR1 is MNHEY and CDR2 is SVGAGI. TCRdb re-derived calls from the 5' RACE reads in MiXCR, one entry per CDR3 protein. The sample contains 300,000 to 350,000 distinct CDR3 sequences, roughly 13% of which appear only once. Sequenced input: PBMCs or a T cell subset sorted from them (not recorded which). This chain links TRBV6-5 with TRBJ2-7; D is perhaps TRBD2 (6 bases). The sequence was collected from a man younger than 30 who had mild COVID-19 (a few samples of this study predate the infection). Cell type and time point are not known. CDR3 protein: CASSLGTGGLEQYF. CDR3 DNA: TGTGCCAGCAGTTTGGGGACTGGAGGTCTCGAGCAGTACTTC.